The table lists the clone carrying this T cell receptor beta chain with a count of one. The antigen is undetermined. The junction and the germline gene differ at one end; a read error may be behind it. The data were obtained in a study of esophageal squamous cell carcinoma under preoperative chemotherapy. Overall study: Samples included peripheral blood T cells as well as tumor-infiltrating lymphocytes. Overall study results and limits: Paclitaxel-nedaplatin therapy caused immediate, substantial clonotype frequency changes. After treatment, tumor-infiltrating lymphocytes apparently came partly from blood T cells. Tumor-infiltrating lymphocytes showed no significant post-chemotherapy TCR diversity increase, unlike peripheral T cells.

The time point denotes: after preoperative PTX-NDP chemotherapy. Each CDR3 protein gets one entry after TCRdb re-called the PCR reads with MiXCR. The data hold about 32,000 distinct CDR3 sequences, with around half observed a single time. The TCR originated in a human donor with esophageal squamous cell carcinoma. The donor label of this sample is uncertain. Collection took place from a patient given preoperative chemotherapy.

This chain's CDR3 is CASSNTGGGPETQFF. CDR3 nucleotide sequence: TGTGCCAGCAGTAATACAGGAGGGGGTCCCGAGACCCAATTCTTC. The rearrangement links TRBV7-9 to TRBJ2-5; either TRBD1 or TRBD2 may supply D (6 bases each). Germline V CDR1 and CDR2: SEHNR, FQNEAQ (reference sequence). CDR3 length equals 15 residues.